The TCR beta chain described here comes from a study of immune heterogeneity within non-small cell lung tumors listed by TCRdb under 2018. Context from the whole study: Histology comprised several squamous cell carcinomas, some ten non-squamous carcinomas and 1 tumor not otherwise specified. Binding of neoantigens to the HLA alleles of each patient was predicted with netMHCpan-3.0 for mutant peptides of 8 to 11 amino acids. TCR repertoires were analyzed from fewer than 70 tumor loci of roughly 15 patients, whereas transcriptome data were available for only 40 or so loci from roughly twelve patients. To examine intratumoral immune heterogeneity, the study used whole-exome sequencing, RNA-seq and TCR beta repertoire sequencing on multiple spatially distinct regions of each NSCLC tumor.

A multiplex PCR system amplified the TCR beta CDR3 region, with a first 10-cycle round using 32 V-gene forward and 13 J-gene reverse primers. A QIAGEN Multiplex PCR Kit was used for first-round PCR, and the primer sequences were filed in Chinese patent CN105087789A. Illumina universal primers were added in a second PCR round performed with the Phusion High-Fidelity PCR Kit. Paired-end sequencing of TCR libraries was carried out on the Illumina HiSeq X Ten platform at a read length of 151 bp. The authors' pipeline ran thus. Cutadapt removed reads without multiplex PCR primers, PEAR merged read pairs, and MiXCR with default settings called CDR3 regions. Shannon entropy measured repertoire diversity, while clonality was calculated as one minus the Shannon entropy divided by the ln of the count of productive unique sequences. Clonotypes present at frequencies of at least 0.5% were defined as dominant or high-frequency T-cell clones. In TCRdb, the public reads were trimmed at Q25 with fastp and aligned with MiXCR, with productive beta chains retained. Records with the same CDR3 protein are collapsed into one entry carrying the most frequent genes and DNA. The V and J calls follow TCRdb's processing rather than the paper's. Across this sample there are around 23,000 distinct CDR3 sequences, with about 26% seen only once. The ten most abundant clones make up 3.5% to 4.5% of the sample.

Concerning this clonotype: Which antigen it targets is not known. This may stem from a read error, because a much larger clone lies one nucleotide away.

For the TCR template, genomic DNA was extracted from bulk tumor tissue, and approximately 600 ng of gDNA was amplified for each sample. Multiple biopsies per primary tumor were taken during surgery, spaced as far apart as possible within the tumor mass. The study cohort was described as untreated and was composed of newly diagnosed NSCLC cases undergoing curative surgery. Donors were roughly 15 newly diagnosed non-small cell lung cancer patients undergoing surgery with curative intent. Resected tumor masses were reviewed by two independent pathologists. Only DNA and RNA samples of high quality went on to sequencing. The germline V gene sets CDR1 to SNHLY and CDR2 to FYNNEI. The CDR3 spans 15 residues, from the cysteine through the phenylalanine. Only CDR3 DNA remains: 45 bases, in frame from the first base. On the study overall, not on this receptor specifically: Within a given patient, the same dominant CDR3B clonotypes showed up repeatedly across loci, although different tumor locations also carried unique high-frequency clones. A moderate positive correlation (R 0.3 to 0.35), which was statistically significant, linked local T-cell repertoire clonality to local tumor mutational burden. For the most part, high-frequency TCR beta clonotypes differed from one individual patient to another.

What was sequenced was lung tumor tissue. In this chain, TRBV2 is recombined with TRBJ1-1; 10 middle bases align to TRBD1. The TCR was taken from a man aged 35 to 55 with non-small cell lung cancer. The CDR3 sequence is CASSGDRGRETEALF. The DNA sequence is as follows: TGTGCCAGCAGTGGGGACAGGGGAAGGGAAACTGAAGCTCTCTTT. Joined to the reference TRBV2 and TRBJ1-1 proteins, this CDR3 gives the full variable domain: EPEVTQTPSHQVTQMGQEVILRCVPISNHLYFYWYRQILGQKVEFLVSFYNNEISEKSEIFDDQFSVERPDGSNFTLKIRSTKLEDSAMYFCASSGDRGRETEALFGQGTRLTVV.